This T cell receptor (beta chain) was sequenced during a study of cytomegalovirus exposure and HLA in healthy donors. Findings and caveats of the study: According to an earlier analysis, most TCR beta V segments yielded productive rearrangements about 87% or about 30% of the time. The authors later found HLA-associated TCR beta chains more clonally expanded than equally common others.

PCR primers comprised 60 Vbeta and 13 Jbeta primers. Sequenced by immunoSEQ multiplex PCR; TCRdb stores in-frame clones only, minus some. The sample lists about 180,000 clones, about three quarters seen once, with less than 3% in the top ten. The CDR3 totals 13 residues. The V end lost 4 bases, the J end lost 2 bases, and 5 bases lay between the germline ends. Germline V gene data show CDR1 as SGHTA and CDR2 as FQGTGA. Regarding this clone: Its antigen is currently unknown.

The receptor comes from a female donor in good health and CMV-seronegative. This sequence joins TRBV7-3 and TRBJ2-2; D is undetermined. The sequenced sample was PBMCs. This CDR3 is CASSSTNTGELFF. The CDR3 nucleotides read TGTGCCAGCAGCTCCACAAACACCGGGGAGCTGTTTTTT. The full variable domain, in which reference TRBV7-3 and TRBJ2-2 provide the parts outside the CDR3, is GAGVSQTPSNKVTEKGKYVELRCDPISGHTALYWYRQSLGQGPEFLIYFQGTGAADDSGLPNDRFFAVRPEGSVSTLKIQRTERGDSAVYLCASSSTNTGELFFGEGSRLTVL.